This T cell receptor (beta chain) was documented in a study of cytomegalovirus exposure and HLA in healthy donors. A note on this clone: Its antigen is unknown.

Trimming cost V 1 base and J 1 base, with 6 bases left between them. The CDR3 is made up of 13 amino acids. Germline CDR1 reads SGDLS; CDR2 reads YYNGEE. Here immunoSEQ multiplex PCR was the method, and the copy in TCRdb shows in-frame clones only, minus some. The table shows around 190,000 clones, with more than 75% occurring only once. Separate from the approximately 700-subject first cohort was the approximately 120-subject validation cohort, to which the donors belonged. Overall study findings and caveats: Among TCR beta chains, those listed as cytomegalovirus-associated numbered about 160. According to a subsequent analysis, TCR clusters from the first cohort were inclined to appear together in the 120 validation repertoires. Specificity for CMV antigens was confirmed in vitro for a few of the CMV-associated chains.

The sequenced sample was PBMCs. The chain recombines TRBV9 with TRBJ2-7; D is ambiguous. This receptor was obtained from a man younger than 40 in good health and CMV-seropositive. The CDR3 nucleotides are TGTGCCAGCAGCGTATCCGCATCCTACGAGCAGTACTTC. Translation: CASSVSASYEQYF. Filled out from reference TRBV9 and TRBJ2-7, the complete variable domain reads DSGVTQTPKHLITATGQRVTLRCSPRSGDLSVYWYQQSLDQGLQFLIQYYNGEERAKGNILERFSAQQFPDLHSELNLSSLELGDSALYFCASSVSASYEQYFGPGTRLTVT.